This T cell receptor beta chain derives from a study of cytomegalovirus exposure and HLA in healthy donors. Study findings and constraints: Per a prior analysis, the majority of TCR beta V segments were productive roughly 87% or roughly 30% of the time. One variant, a missense change in DCLRE1C, was linked in a later analysis to TCR beta V- and J-gene trimming.

V was pared by 2 bases and J by 6 bases, with 11 bases between. From germline, CDR1 is SGHAT and CDR2 FQNNGV. The CDR3 runs 14 residues. The PCR had 60 Vbeta and 13 Jbeta primers. TCRdb's table, derived via immunoSEQ multiplex PCR, lists solely in-frame clones and lacks some. The sample shows some 120,000 clones, approximately 79% of them seen only once. Worth noting for this clone: Its antigen is unidentified.

The receptor was isolated from a man younger than 45 in good health and CMV-seronegative. The V and J genes are TRBV11-2 and TRBJ2-1, with D possibly matching TRBD1 (5 bases). The sequencing input was PBMCs. The chain's CDR3 is CASSLMEQGNEQFF. CDR3 sequence (DNA): TGTGCCAGCAGCTTAATGGAGCAGGGCAATGAGCAGTTCTTC.